A selection of T cell receptor beta chains follows, all from one sample in a study of identical twins. MiXCR was run by TCRdb on the 5' RACE reads, yielding one entry per CDR3 protein. The sample yields 750,000 to 950,000 distinct CDR3 sequences, about 12% seen once. These data were likewise used in another study, on yellow fever vaccine responses in identical twins.

Sequencing was carried out using PBMCs. These receptors were taken from a woman aged 18-29 years in good health. Each CDR3 is given with its conserved first and last residue. D genes are given only for firm matches. Size values are once, few and many counts, or a class for expanded clones, and some rows have none.

v_call,j_call,clone_size,d_call,cdr3_aa,cdr3_nt
TRBV12-3/TRBV12-4,TRBJ2-2,few,-,CASSFSGPGTGGELFF,TGTGCCAGCAGTTTTTCAGGCCCCGGAACGGGCGGGGAGCTGTTTTTT
TRBV6-5,TRBJ2-1,few,-,CASSYPTGTDNEQFF,TGTGCCAGCAGTTACCCCACTGGGACCGACAATGAGCAGTTCTTC
TRBV7-9,TRBJ2-3,-,TRBD1,CASGRGQGARTDTQYF,TGTGCCAGCGGACGGGGTCAGGGGGCGCGTACAGATACGCAGTATTTT
TRBV20-1,TRBJ2-7,few,-,CSARGGGSNSYEQYF,TGCAGTGCTAGAGGGGGAGGTAGTAACTCCTACGAGCAGTACTTC
TRBV27,TRBJ1-1,few,-,CASRNRVVNTEAFF,TGTGCCAGCAGGAACAGGGTGGTGAACACTGAAGCTTTCTTT
TRBV5-1,TRBJ2-1,-,TRBD2,CASSFLSGGANEQFF,TGCGCCAGCAGCTTCCTTAGCGGGGGGGCCAATGAGCAGTTCTTC
TRBV20-1,TRBJ1-2,few,TRBD1,CSAPARQGVNYGYTF,TGCAGTGCTCCGGCGAGACAGGGCGTAAACTATGGCTACACCTTC
TRBV5-1,TRBJ2-2,-,TRBD1,CASSLETGVAGELFF,TGCGCCAGCAGCTTGGAAACAGGGGTGGCCGGGGAGCTGTTTTTT
TRBV28,TRBJ1-3,few,-,CASSLYHSLSGNTIYF,TGTGCCAGCAGTTTATACCATTCCCTCTCTGGAAACACCATATATTTT
TRBV7-6,TRBJ2-7,few,TRBD2,CASSTTLAGRIYEQYF,TGTGCCAGCAGCACCACTCTAGCGGGAAGAATCTACGAGCAGTACTTC
TRBV6-1,TRBJ1-2,-,-,CASSEAFVGYGYTF,TGTGCCAGCAGTGAAGCTTTCGTTGGCTATGGCTACACCTTC
TRBV6-5,TRBJ2-1,few,-,CATAFTATAVSYNEQFF,TGTGCCACCGCATTTACGGCAACAGCGGTTTCTTACAATGAGCAGTTCTTC
TRBV5-1,TRBJ2-7,-,TRBD2,CASKLAGGNEQYF,TGCGCCAGCAAACTAGCGGGAGGGAACGAGCAGTACTTC
TRBV20-1,TRBJ2-1,-,-,CSAPGGGVRYNEQFF,TGCAGTGCTCCCGGGGGTGGGGTAAGGTACAATGAGCAGTTCTTC
TRBV9,TRBJ2-1,few,-,CASSGGDRYNEQFF,TGTGCCAGCAGCGGAGGGGACCGCTACAATGAGCAGTTCTTC
TRBV20-1,TRBJ2-1,few,TRBD2,CSASVGSGADNEQFF,TGCAGTGCTAGCGTCGGTAGCGGGGCCGACAATGAGCAGTTCTTC
TRBV4-2,TRBJ2-7,many,TRBD2,CASSPPTSGIGSYEQYF,TGTGCCAGCAGCCCACCTACTAGCGGGATAGGATCTTACGAGCAGTACTTC
TRBV6-5,TRBJ1-2,few,-,CASSYRGAQGYTF,TGTGCCAGCAGTTACCGGGGGGCACAGGGCTACACCTTC
TRBV6-2/TRBV6-3,TRBJ2-3,-,-,CASSSDRTDTDTQYF,TGTGCCAGCAGTTCCGACAGAACAGACACAGATACGCAGTATTTT
TRBV7-9,TRBJ1-2,-,-,CASYGDANGYTF,TGTGCCAGCTATGGGGACGCGAATGGCTACACCTTC
TRBV5-1,TRBJ2-5,few,-,CASSLSGGGRETQYF,TGCGCCAGCAGCTTGTCAGGGGGCGGGAGAGAGACCCAGTACTTC
TRBV6-5,TRBJ2-7,-,-,CASSWEGAGEQYF,TGTGCCAGCAGTTGGGAGGGGGCGGGAGAGCAGTACTTC
TRBV6-1,TRBJ2-3,-,-,CASSTPPGRTTDTQYF,TGTGCCAGCAGTACACCACCGGGACGGACTACAGATACGCAGTATTTT
TRBV7-3,TRBJ2-3,-,TRBD2,CASSSSGGSADTQYF,TGTGCCAGCAGCTCGTCCGGCGGGAGTGCAGATACGCAGTATTTT
TRBV7-9,TRBJ2-3,many,-,CASSLERGDTDTQYF,TGTGCCAGCAGCTTAGAAAGGGGCGACACAGATACGCAGTATTTT
TRBV6-5,TRBJ1-1,many,-,CASSYEGKKNTEAFF,TGTGCCAGCAGTTACGAAGGCAAAAAGAACACTGAAGCTTTCTTT
TRBV2,TRBJ2-1,many,-,CASKVNPANNEQFF,TGTGCCAGCAAGGTGAATCCCGCTAACAATGAGCAGTTCTTC
TRBV12-3/TRBV12-4,TRBJ2-1,many,TRBD2,CASSRPPTSGPYNEQFF,TGTGCCAGCAGCCGACCTCCGACTAGCGGGCCCTACAATGAGCAGTTCTTC
TRBV27,TRBJ2-1,few,-,CASSARDRVSNEQFF,TGTGCCAGCAGTGCCCGGGATCGAGTGAGTAATGAGCAGTTCTTC
TRBV10-3,TRBJ2-5,many,-,CAISETETQYF,TGTGCCATCAGTGAGACGGAGACCCAGTACTTC
TRBV6-5,TRBJ2-2,-,-,CASSYGVRGELFF,TGTGCCAGCAGTTACGGAGTACGCGGGGAGCTGTTTTTT
TRBV7-2,TRBJ2-3,-,TRBD2,CASSPWGGVADTQYF,TGTGCCAGCAGCCCATGGGGGGGGGTAGCAGATACGCAGTATTTT
TRBV4-1,TRBJ1-1,few,-,CASSRGPDGTEAFF,TGCGCCAGCAGCCGCGGTCCCGACGGCACTGAAGCTTTCTTT
TRBV20-1,TRBJ1-6,-,-,CSAREGESGSPLHF,TGCAGTGCTAGAGAGGGGGAGTCAGGATCACCCCTCCACTTT
TRBV7-9,TRBJ2-5,-,-,CASSSDGGGGVSETQYF,TGTGCCAGCAGCTCCGACGGTGGAGGGGGGGTATCAGAGACCCAGTACTTC
TRBV3-1,TRBJ2-2,few,TRBD2,CASSQEGDLAGGLPGELFF,TGTGCCAGCAGCCAAGAGGGTGACCTAGCGGGGGGGCTCCCCGGGGAGCTGTTTTTT
TRBV6-1,TRBJ1-5,many,TRBD1,CASSADRGGNQPQHF,TGTGCCAGCAGTGCGGACAGGGGGGGTAATCAGCCCCAGCATTTT
TRBV4-1,TRBJ2-2,few,TRBD1,CASGSFTGGTGELFF,TGCGCCAGCGGATCCTTTACAGGGGGCACCGGGGAGCTGTTTTTT
TRBV15,TRBJ2-5,-,TRBD2,CATSRGDSGGPAETQYF,TGTGCCACCAGCAGAGGGGATAGCGGGGGCCCGGCGGAGACCCAGTACTTC
TRBV10-3,TRBJ2-3,few,-,CAISVIAEDLTDTQYF,TGTGCCATCAGTGTGATAGCGGAGGATCTCACAGATACGCAGTATTTT
TRBV10-3,TRBJ1-6,many,-,CAISESITGGVPLHF,TGTGCCATCAGTGAGTCGATTACAGGCGGGGTACCCCTCCACTTT
TRBV15,TRBJ2-7,few,TRBD2,CATAGGAGGPYEQYF,TGTGCCACCGCCGGAGGAGCGGGAGGACCCTACGAGCAGTACTTC
TRBV6-5,TRBJ2-2,few,TRBD2,CASSYQGLNTGELFF,TGTGCCAGCAGTTACCAGGGACTAAACACCGGGGAGCTGTTTTTT
TRBV7-6,TRBJ2-3,few,-,CASSLRPTGDTQYF,TGTGCCAGCAGCTTAAGGCCCACCGGGGATACGCAGTATTTT